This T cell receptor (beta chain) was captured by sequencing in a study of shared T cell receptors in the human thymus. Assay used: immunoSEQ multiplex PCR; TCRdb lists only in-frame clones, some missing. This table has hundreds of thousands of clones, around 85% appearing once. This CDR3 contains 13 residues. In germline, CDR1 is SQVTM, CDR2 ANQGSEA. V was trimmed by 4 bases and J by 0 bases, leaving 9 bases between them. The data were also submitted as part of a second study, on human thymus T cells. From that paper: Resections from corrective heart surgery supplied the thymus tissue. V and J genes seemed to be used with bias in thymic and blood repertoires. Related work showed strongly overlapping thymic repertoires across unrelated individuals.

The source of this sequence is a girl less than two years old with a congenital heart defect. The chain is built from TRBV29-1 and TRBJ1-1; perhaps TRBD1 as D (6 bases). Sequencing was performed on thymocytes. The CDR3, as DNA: TGCAGCGTTGCGGACAGACTGAACACTGAAGCTTTCTTT. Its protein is CSVADRLNTEAFF.